The sample holds a few counts of the clone carrying this T cell receptor beta chain. A single record per CDR3 protein comes from TCRdb applying MiXCR to the RT-PCR reads. The table has 50,000 to 60,000 distinct CDR3 sequences, roughly 14% seen once. The sample originates from a study of patients and donors after allogeneic stem cell transplantation. Germline V gene sequence: CDR1 LGHDT, CDR2 YNNKEL (reference sequence). The CDR3 covers 14 residues. The V gene lost 0 bases and the J gene lost 8 bases, with 11 bases spanning the gap. The receptor was derived from a human donor who was either an allogeneic HSCT recipient or a stem cell or donor lymphocyte infusion donor (not recorded which). It is not recorded whose cells these are; they may come from a transplant donor. This chain links TRBV3-1 with TRBJ2-1; D is unclear. The specimen sequenced was blood, either unsorted or a sorted T cell fraction (not recorded which). The CDR3 nucleotides are TGTGCCAGCAGCCAAGAACCGTGGATTGATGAGCAGTTCTTC. This encodes CASSQEPWIDEQFF.